This TCR beta chain is from a study of T-cell memory formation after mild COVID-19. Whole-study context: TCR clusters were mostly donor specific.

Each CDR3 protein gets one entry after TCRdb re-called the 5' RACE reads with MiXCR. The sample lists roughly 340,000 distinct CDR3 sequences; approximately 22% were seen once. General observations from the study: Some SARS-CoV-2-responding clones were already detected in memory before infection. The study found contracting CD4+ clones mainly in CM and EM and contracting CD8+ clones in EMRA. Confirmation was lacking for SARS-CoV-2 specificity of second-wave clones that peaked on day 37.

This clonotype was recorded a few times. Antigen specificity is unknown. The receptor comes from a man aged 18 to 30 who had mild COVID-19 (a few samples of this study predate the infection). Cell type and time point are not known. Source material: PBMCs or a T cell subset sorted from them (not recorded which).

The CDR3 DNA reads as TGTGCCAGCTCACCAGACATTGGGACAGGCACCTACAATGAGCAGTTCTTC. Translated, it gives CASSPDIGTGTYNEQFF. The gene calls are TRBV18 and TRBJ2-1, with 8 positions matching TRBD1. Germline V lookup: CDR1 KGHSH, CDR2 LQKENI. The J segment lost 2 bases and the V segment lost 2 bases, leaving 8 bases of the junction unmatched. The CDR3 runs to 17 residues.